This T cell receptor beta chain derives from a study of Ad26.COV2.S vaccination and SARS-CoV-2 variants. Findings of the study overall: Similar non-spike TCR breadth was seen in vaccine and placebo recipients. Total T cell responses were possibly underestimated by TCR breadth and depth analyses.

Using immunoSEQ multiplex PCR, the repertoire was profiled, and TCRdb retains in-frame clones only, with some absent. The sample has around 100,000 clones, more than 70% seen once; the top ten hold 15% to 20%. V lost 1 base, J lost 3 bases, and 14 bases lay in between. Germline V gives CDR1 SGDLS, CDR2 YYNGEE. The CDR3 runs 16 residues. This clone was detected only a few times. The antigen is undetermined. Sequencing was performed on peripheral blood, taken after recovery from COVID-19. This clonotype originated in a human donor who had recovered from COVID-19. The chain couples TRBV9 to TRBJ2-1, with D possibly matching TRBD1 (6 bases). DNA for the CDR3: TGTGCCAGCAGCGTACTTTCGGCAGGGGACTACAATGAGCAGTTCTTC. The encoded protein is CASSVLSAGDYNEQFF. Based on the CDR3 plus reference TRBV9 and TRBJ2-1, the full variable domain is DSGVTQTPKHLITATGQRVTLRCSPRSGDLSVYWYQQSLDQGLQFLIQYYNGEERAKGNILERFSAQQFPDLHSELNLSSLELGDSALYFCASSVLSAGDYNEQFFGPGTRLTVL.